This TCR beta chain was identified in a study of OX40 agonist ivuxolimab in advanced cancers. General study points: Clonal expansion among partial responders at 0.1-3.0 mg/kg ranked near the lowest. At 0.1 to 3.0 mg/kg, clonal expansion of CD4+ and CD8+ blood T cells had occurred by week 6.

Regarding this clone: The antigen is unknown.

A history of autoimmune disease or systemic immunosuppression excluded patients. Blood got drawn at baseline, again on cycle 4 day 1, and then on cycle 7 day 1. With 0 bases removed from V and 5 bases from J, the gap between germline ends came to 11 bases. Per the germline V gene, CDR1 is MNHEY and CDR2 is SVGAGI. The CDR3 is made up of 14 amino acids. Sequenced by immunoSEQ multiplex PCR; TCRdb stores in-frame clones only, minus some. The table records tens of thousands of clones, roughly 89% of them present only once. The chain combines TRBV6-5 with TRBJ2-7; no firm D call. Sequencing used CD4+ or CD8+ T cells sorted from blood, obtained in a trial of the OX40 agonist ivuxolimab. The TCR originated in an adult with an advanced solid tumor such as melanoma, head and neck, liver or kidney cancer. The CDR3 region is CASSYSRSGNEQYF. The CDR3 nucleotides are TGTGCCAGCAGTTACTCGAGATCTGGGAACGAGCAGTACTTC.